This paragraph covers one T cell receptor (beta chain) sequence. Its cognate antigen is unknown. TCRbeta libraries were built with three rounds of nested PCR, modified from ARM-PCR. TCRdb re-derived calls from the multiplex PCR reads in MiXCR, one entry per CDR3 protein. Seen here are 70,000 to 90,000 distinct CDR3 sequences, around 70% observed once, and the top ten hold 25% to 35%. The template was RNA from unsorted bulk tissue. This non-tumor lung sample came from over 3 cm beyond the tumor edge. Chemotherapy-naive patients with new lung cancer underwent thoracic surgery in China, August–late 2014. The data were obtained in a study of tumor and adjacent non-tumor tissue in lung cancer. For the study at large: There were about twelve adenocarcinoma, 2 squamous cell carcinoma and 1 small cell lung cancer cases. On average, productive TCRbeta reads reached about 4.4 million per sample. The study's findings and limits: TCR diversity was significantly greater in tumor than normal lung tissue.

The CDR3 consists of 13 residues. Germline CDR1 is SGHAT and CDR2 is FQNNGV. The genes are TRBV11-2 and TRBJ2-7, with a tentative D call TRBD2 (6 bases). Source material: distant non-tumor lung tissue. The TCR comes from a woman aged 45-60 years with non-small cell lung cancer. This chain's CDR3 is CVGSLAAEYGQYF. DNA of the CDR3: TGTGTCGGCAGCTTAGCGGCTGAGTATGGGCAGTACTTC.